Detailed here is one T cell receptor (beta chain). Its specificity is unknown. This sample is drawn from a study of post-analysis software for immune sequencing data. Study-wide results and caveats: In patients, TRBV5-6, TRBV5-1 and TRBV20-1 belonged to 4 or 5 TRBV segments found more frequently than in controls.

The CDR3 sequence is 15 residues long. V was shortened by 0 bases and J by 2 bases, with 11 bases between the two germline ends. Germline V gives CDR1 SGHKS, CDR2 YYEKEE (reference sequence). Tagging with unique molecular identifiers was a feature of the TCR beta cDNA libraries. TCRdb ran MiXCR on the PCR reads and lists one entry per CDR3 protein. Among about 540,000 distinct CDR3 sequences listed, 34% were seen once. The chain links TRBV5-5 to TRBJ2-5, with a weak D call TRBD1 (5 bases). The source of this sequence is a girl aged 2-17 years with multiple sclerosis. Sequenced input: blood. The CDR3 protein is CASSLAWTPQETQYF. The CDR3 DNA is TGTGCCAGCAGCTTGGCTTGGACACCACAAGAGACCCAGTACTTC.